This passage covers 18 T cell receptor beta chains from one sample sequenced in a study of T cell responses to AZD1222 COVID-19 vaccine. Sequencing used immunoSEQ multiplex PCR; TCRdb keeps in-frame clones, though not all of them. The profile shows under 200,000 clones, 88% of them singletons. The sequencing here drew on peripheral blood, taken on day 0 of AZD1222 vaccination. The source of these receptors is an adult in good health.

The V call is TRBV11-2, the J call TRBJ1-1; D possibly corresponds to TRBD1 (6 bases). This CDR3 spans 13 amino acids. Per the germline V gene, CDR1 is SGHAT and CDR2 is FQNNGV. V lost 2 bases and J 11 bases, leaving 15 bases between the germline ends. The CDR3 region has the DNA TGTGCCAGCAGCTTAAACAGGGCCCAGACGGCTTTCTTT. Its protein is CASSLNRAQTAFF. The full variable domain, completed using reference TRBV11-2 and TRBJ1-1, is EAGVAQSPRYKIIEKRQSVAFWCNPISGHATLYWYQQILGQGPKLLIQFQNNGVVDDSQLPKDRFSAERLKGVDSTLKIQPAKLEDSAVYLCASSLNRAQTAFFGQGTRLTVV.

The chain has TRBV5-1 and TRBJ1-3; D gene uncertain. The CDR3 is made up of 15 amino acids. V was trimmed by 0 bases and J by 0 bases, leaving 7 bases between them. Germline V lookup: CDR1 SGHRS, CDR2 YFSETQ. The CDR3 coding sequence is TGCGCCAGCAGCTTGGGAACGTTCTCTGGAAACACCATATATTTT. This translates into CASSLGTFSGNTIYF.

This rearrangement joins TRBV7-2 to TRBJ1-1, with D unclear. Trimming stripped 1 base from V and 4 bases from J, with 13 bases between. Germline assignment: CDR1 SGHTA and CDR2 FQGNSA. The CDR3 spans 15 residues. The CDR3 nucleotides read TGTGCCAGCAGCTTAGACTTTTCCCGGGGCACTGAAGCTTTCTTT. This translates into CASSLDFSRGTEAFF.

The chain employs TRBV18 and TRBJ1-5; 7 bases align to TRBD1. Per the germline V gene, CDR1 is KGHSH and CDR2 is LQKENI. This CDR3 has 13 residues. Trimming at V came to 4 bases and at J to 5 bases, leaving 2 bases not matched to a gene. The CDR3 DNA reads as TGTGCCAGCTCACAAGGACAGGATCAGCCCCAGCATTTT. Its protein is CASSQGQDQPQHF.

This chain joins TRBV28 and TRBJ1-2; the D is unclear. The CDR3 sequence is 11 residues long. Germline CDR1 is MDHEN and CDR2 is SYDVKM. V was pared by 5 bases and J by 8 bases, with 9 bases between. CDR3 in amino acids: CASSHPPGYTF. Written as DNA, the CDR3 is TGTGCCAGCAGTCATCCCCCCGGCTACACCTTC.

This sequence joins TRBV5-6 and TRBJ1-2; possible D gene TRBD1, 6 bases. This CDR3 has 14 amino acids. V dropped 0 bases and J dropped 8 bases, with 14 bases sitting between them. Germline V lookup: CDR1 SGHDT, CDR2 YYEEEE. DNA of the CDR3: TGTGCCAGCAGCTTGGCGGGACAATCGGGCGGCTACACCTTC. Translated, it gives CASSLAGQSGGYTF.

V is TRBV3-1 (or the pseudogene TRBV3-2) and J is TRBJ2-5; TRBD1 might be the D (6 bases). Germline assignment: CDR1 LGHDT and CDR2 YNNKEL (reference sequence). CDR3 size: 11 residues. V was pared by 7 bases and J by 6 bases, with 9 bases between. The CDR3 protein is CASKQGKTQYF. CDR3 nucleotides: TGTGCCAGCAAACAGGGAAAGACCCAGTACTTC.

This clone appeared a single time. The gene calls are TRBV5-1 and TRBJ2-7, with a weak D call TRBD2 (5 bases). The ends were cut back, 3 bases at V and 1 base at J, with 11 bases in the middle. The CDR3 spans 14 residues. CDR1 and CDR2 from the germline V gene are SGHRS and YFSETQ. For the CDR3, the DNA is TGCGCCAGCAGCTCGGACGGGAAATCCTACGAGCAGTACTTC. Its translation is CASSSDGKSYEQYF.

This rearrangement joins TRBV19 to TRBJ1-1, with a tentative D call TRBD1 (5 bases). There are 14 residues in the CDR3. The germline V gene encodes CDR1 LNHDA and CDR2 SQIVND (reference sequence). The V gene lost 4 bases and the J gene lost 1 base, with 10 bases spanning the gap. CDR3 bases: TGTGCCAGTAGTAGGGACTCATCGAACACTGAAGCTTTCTTT. It translates to CASSRDSSNTEAFF.

Of note for this clone: The junction and the germline gene differ at one end; a read error may be behind it. V gene TRBV30 combines with J gene TRBJ1-4; weak D call: TRBD1 (5 bases). This CDR3 is 13 amino acids long. CDR1 and CDR2 from the germline V gene are GTSNPN and SVGIG (reference sequence). CDR3 in amino acids: CAWSAQGGPREHF. In DNA, the CDR3 is TGTGCCTGGAGTGCGCAGGGAGGCCCACGGGAGCATTTT.

V usage is TRBV6-5 and J usage is TRBJ2-4, with D maybe TRBD2 (5 bases). The CDR3 has 11 amino acids. Trimming removed 7 bases from V and 6 bases from J, with 7 bases in between. CDR1 and CDR2 from the germline V gene are MNHEY and SVGAGI. The CDR3 sequence: CASIGRNIQYF. The CDR3 nucleotides are TGTGCCAGCATAGGGAGAAACATTCAGTACTTC.

The DNA for the CDR3 is TGCGCCAGCATTGCAGGGCCCACTGAAGCTTTCTTT. Protein product: CASIAGPTEAFF. V usage is TRBV10-1 and J usage is TRBJ1-1, with D maybe TRBD1 (5 bases). This CDR3 spans 12 amino acids. Trimming shortened V by 7 bases and J by 4 bases, and 10 bases separated the two germline ends. The V gene's germline CDR1 is WNHNN and CDR2 SYGVQD (reference sequence).

This clone was seen only a few times. The chain links TRBV28 to TRBJ1-5; D remains ambiguous. The CDR3 covers 14 residues. V lost 3 bases and J 3 bases, leaving 9 bases between the germline ends. Germline V gene data show CDR1 as MDHEN and CDR2 as SYDVKM. The CDR3 here is CASSFPKPNQPQHF. CDR3 coding DNA: TGTGCCAGCAGTTTCCCGAAACCCAATCAGCCCCAGCATTTT.

V and J are TRBV6-6 and TRBJ1-2, with a weak D call TRBD1 (5 bases). From germline, CDR1 is MNHNY and CDR2 SVGAGI (reference sequence). With 7 bases removed from V and 1 base from J, the gap between germline ends came to 19 bases. The CDR3 extends over 16 amino acids. The DNA of the CDR3 is TGTGCCAGCAATAGGAGACAGTCAACCCGTAACTATGGCTACACCTTC. Translated, it gives CASNRRQSTRNYGYTF.

The J gene is TRBJ1-4, the V gene TRBV10-2; 12 positions agree with TRBD1. The germline V gene encodes CDR1 WSHSY and CDR2 SAAADI. The J segment lost 8 bases and the V segment lost 5 bases, leaving 12 bases of the junction unmatched. The CDR3 is made up of 17 amino acids. The CDR3 protein is CASSRWDRGPQGEKLFF. For the CDR3, the DNA is TGCGCCAGCAGTAGATGGGACAGGGGGCCTCAAGGAGAAAAACTGTTTTTT.

The gene calls are TRBV6-1 and TRBJ2-7, with D perhaps TRBD1 or TRBD2 (5 bases each). Trimming removed 0 bases from V and 2 bases from J, with 11 bases in between. The germline gives CDR1 MNHNS, CDR2 SASEGT. The CDR3 has 15 residues. CDR3 coding DNA: TGTGCCAGCAGTGAAGCAGGGGACGGTCCCTACGAGCAGTACTTC. Translation gives CASSEAGDGPYEQYF.

The V and J genes are TRBV28 and TRBJ2-1, with D tentatively TRBD2 (5 bases). The CDR3 runs 13 residues. Germline V gene data show CDR1 as MDHEN and CDR2 as SYDVKM. V was trimmed by 5 bases and J by 8 bases, leaving 13 bases between them. The CDR3 region has the DNA TGTGCCAGCAGTCCTCCCGGGATCCATGAGCAGTTCTTC. As protein: CASSPPGIHEQFF.

This clone was detected once. The chain employs TRBV28 and TRBJ1-2; D not resolved. The CDR3 length is 15 residues. Germline-derived CDR1 and CDR2 are MDHEN and SYDVKM. Trimming shortened V by 3 bases and J by 2 bases, and 13 bases separated the two germline ends. In nucleotides, the CDR3 is TGTGCCAGCAGTTTCCACCCAGCAAAGAACTATGGCTACACCTTC. Protein product: CASSFHPAKNYGYTF.